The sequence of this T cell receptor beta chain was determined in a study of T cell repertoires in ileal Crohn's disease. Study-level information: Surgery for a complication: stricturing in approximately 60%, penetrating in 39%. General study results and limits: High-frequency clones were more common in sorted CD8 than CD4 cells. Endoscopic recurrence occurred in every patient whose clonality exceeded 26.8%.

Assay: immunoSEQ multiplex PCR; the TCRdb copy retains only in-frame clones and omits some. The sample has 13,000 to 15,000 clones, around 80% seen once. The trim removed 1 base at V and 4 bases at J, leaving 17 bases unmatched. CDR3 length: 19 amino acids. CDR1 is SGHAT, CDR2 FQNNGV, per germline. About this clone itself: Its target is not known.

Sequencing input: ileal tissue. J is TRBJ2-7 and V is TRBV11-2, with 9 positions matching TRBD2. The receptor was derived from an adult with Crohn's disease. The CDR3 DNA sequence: TGTGCCAGCAGCTTAGTCAGGACTAGCGTCGACTTTCAGGGTTACGAGCAGTACTTC. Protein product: CASSLVRTSVDFQGYEQYF. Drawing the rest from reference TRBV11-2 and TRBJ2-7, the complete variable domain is EAGVAQSPRYKIIEKRQSVAFWCNPISGHATLYWYQQILGQGPKLLIQFQNNGVVDDSQLPKDRFSAERLKGVDSTLKIQPAKLEDSAVYLCASSLVRTSVDFQGYEQYFGPGTRLTVT.